The next 5 T cell receptor beta chains were all read from a single sample in a study of blood T cell repertoires in COVID-19. Repertoires were generated with immunoSEQ multiplex PCR, while TCRdb's copy carries only in-frame clones and drops some. The sample yields about 210,000 clones, about four fifths seen once. Sequenced: PBMCs or T cells enriched from blood (not recorded which). The receptor source for this set is a woman between 50 and 59 years old with acute COVID-19.

This clone occurred once. The CDR3 is CASSLGLRNSPLHF. CDR3 sequence (DNA): TGTGCCAGCAGCTTAGGACTCCGGAATTCACCCCTCCACTTT. The chain employs TRBV7-2 and TRBJ1-6, with unresolved D. Trimming took 1 base from V and 7 from J, leaving 8 bases between them. The length of the CDR3 is 14 residues. Germline V gene lookup returns CDR1 SGHTA and CDR2 FQGNSA.

The V call is TRBV29-1, the J call TRBJ1-4; 7 bases map to TRBD1. Per the germline V gene, CDR1 is SQVTM and CDR2 is ANQGSEA. Germline trimming cut 0 bases from V and 5 bases from J; bases unmatched to any gene: 0. CDR3 length: 13 amino acids. The CDR3 loop is CSVEDRGNEKLFF. The CDR3 coding sequence is TGCAGCGTTGAAGACAGGGGGAATGAAAAACTGTTTTTT.

The chain uses TRBV4-3 and TRBJ1-4, with TRBD1 identical over 9 bases. The trim removed 3 bases at V and 8 bases at J, leaving 4 bases unmatched. The CDR3 totals 14 residues. From germline, CDR1 is LGHNA and CDR2 YSLEER. The CDR3 DNA follows: TGCGCCAGCAGCCACGGACAGGGGTTAGAAAAACTGTTTTTT. Encoded protein: CASSHGQGLEKLFF.

This clone occurred once. J is TRBJ1-2 and V is TRBV28, with TRBD1 as a possible D gene (5 bases). The germline V gene encodes CDR1 MDHEN and CDR2 SYDVKM. The CDR3 spans 13 residues. The germline V and J ends were trimmed by 8 bases and 4 bases, with 14 bases remaining between them. DNA of the CDR3: TGTGCCAGCTCTTTGGGGCCTCTCTATGGCTACACCTTC. Translating gives CASSLGPLYGYTF.

This clone occurred a few times. J is TRBJ1-3 and V is TRBV7-8; 8 bases are a match to TRBD1. The trim removed 3 bases at V and 6 bases at J, leaving 10 bases unmatched. The germline V gene encodes CDR1 SGHVS and CDR2 FQNEAQ. This CDR3 has 16 amino acids. The CDR3 sequence: CASSFQAQGAVNTIYF. CDR3 coding DNA: TGTGCCAGCAGCTTTCAGGCTCAGGGGGCCGTAAACACCATATATTTT.